Following are 25 T cell receptor beta chains from one sample sequenced in a study of early stage breast cancer tumors. Data came from immunoSEQ multiplex PCR; TCRdb stores just in-frame clones and leaves some out. The repertoire holds around 1,900 clones, with approximately 69% as singletons. Sequenced input: normal breast tissue next to the tumor. Receptor source: a person aged 35-50 years with breast cancer.

The chain is built from TRBV27 and TRBJ2-3; TRBD2 aligns across 7 bases. CDR1 is MNHEY and CDR2 is SMNVEV in the germline V gene (reference sequence). The CDR3 totals 15 residues. Trimming cost V 5 bases and J 6 bases; bases outside gene matches: 11. The CDR3 bases are TGTGCCAGCAGTGGGGACTACGCGGGAAGGGATACGCAGTATTTT. Its translation is CASSGDYAGRDTQYF.

This clone was seen a handful of times. The chain has TRBV7-3 and TRBJ2-7; TRBD1 or TRBD2 may be the D gene (5 bases each). The CDR3 contains 13 residues. Germline assignment: CDR1 SGHTA and CDR2 FQGTGA. The germline V and J ends were trimmed by 8 bases and 0 bases, with 11 bases remaining between them. The CDR3 sequence is CASAEGNSYEQYF. CDR3 nucleotide sequence: TGTGCCAGCGCCGAGGGGAACTCCTACGAGCAGTACTTC.

A few counts support this clone. The genes are TRBV7-3 and TRBJ2-3, with TRBD2 matching 8 bases. The CDR3 has 15 residues. Per the germline V gene, CDR1 is SGHTA and CDR2 is FQGTGA. The V gene end was trimmed by 5 bases and the J gene end by 5 bases; junction bases not matched to a gene: 9. The CDR3: CASSRSGSSGDTQYF. In nucleotides, the CDR3 is TGTGCCAGCAGCCGAAGCGGGAGTTCGGGAGATACGCAGTATTTT.

The chain is built from TRBV5-1 and TRBJ1-5; a weak D match, TRBD1 (5 bases). CDR3 size: 15 residues. The germline V and J ends were trimmed by 4 bases and 3 bases, with 14 bases remaining between them. Germline V CDR1 and CDR2: SGHRS, YFSETQ. In DNA form, the CDR3 reads TGCGCCAGCAGCCCGGACGGGACCAACAATCAGCCCCAGCATTTT. Translating gives CASSPDGTNNQPQHF.

The gene calls are TRBV6-6 and TRBJ1-4, with D perhaps TRBD1 (6 bases). CDR1 and CDR2 (germline): MNHNY, SVGAGI (reference sequence). V was trimmed by 5 bases and J by 4 bases, leaving 11 bases between them. This CDR3 is built from 14 residues. CDR3 sequence reads: CASSLQGGNEKLFF. The CDR3 coding sequence is TGTGCCAGCAGTCTACAGGGTGGTAATGAAAAACTGTTTTTT.

This clone showed up just a few times. This rearrangement joins TRBV7-2 to TRBJ2-7; possibly TRBD1 for D (6 bases). Trimming pared 3 bases from V and 3 bases from J, leaving 18 bases between. Germline CDR1 and CDR2: SGHTA and FQGNSA. This CDR3 spans 16 amino acids. This chain's CDR3 is CASSFVGAPEYYEQYF. CDR3 DNA sequence: TGTGCCAGCAGCTTTGTGGGGGCACCAGAGTACTACGAGCAGTACTTC.

The chain uses TRBV6-6 and TRBJ2-5; no reliable D call. The germline V gene encodes CDR1 MNHNY and CDR2 SVGAGI (reference sequence). Trimming took off 7 bases at V and 0 bases at J, with 15 bases between the two ends. The length of the CDR3 is 15 residues. The CDR3 nucleotides read TGTGCCAGCACGTACAGCTACCGCTACCAAGAGACCCAGTACTTC. It is translated as CASTYSYRYQETQYF.

The chain couples TRBV19 to TRBJ1-1; 9 bases line up with TRBD1. The V gene end was trimmed by 6 bases and the J gene end by 8 bases; junction bases not matched to a gene: 10. Germline CDR1 LNHDA, CDR2 SQIVND (reference sequence). The CDR3 is made up of 14 amino acids. The CDR3: CASRRQGGGGEAFF. In nucleotides, the CDR3 is TGTGCCAGTAGGCGACAGGGGGGCGGCGGGGAAGCTTTCTTT.

The chain uses TRBV7-2 and TRBJ2-6; TRBD1 is a possible D gene (5 bases). The CDR3 is 18 residues long. CDR1 is SGHTA and CDR2 is FQGNSA in the germline V gene. Trimming left V 1 base short and J 0 bases short, with 13 bases between. As DNA, the CDR3 is TGTGCCAGCAGCTTAGGTGGACACTTCTACTCTGGGGCCAACGTCCTGACTTTC. Translation: CASSLGGHFYSGANVLTF.

Worth noting for this clone: The sample has other DNA sequences that encode this CDR3 too. The chain employs TRBV9 and TRBJ2-1; D is unresolved. In germline, CDR1 is SGDLS, CDR2 YYNGEE. Trimming removed 3 bases from V and 7 bases from J, with 11 bases in between. This CDR3 comprises 13 residues. DNA of the CDR3: TGTGCCAGCAGCGCCCCCAATGGTAATGAGCAGTTCTTC. It translates to CASSAPNGNEQFF.

V is TRBV11-1 and J is TRBJ2-5, with D tentatively TRBD2 (5 bases). Germline CDR1 is SGHAT and CDR2 is FQDESV (reference sequence). Trimming cost V 5 bases and J 0 bases, with 16 bases left between them. The CDR3 is made up of 16 amino acids. CDR3 sequence: CASSTTSSGYQETQYF. As DNA, the CDR3 is TGTGCCAGCAGCACCACGTCGAGCGGTTACCAAGAGACCCAGTACTTC.

The chain links TRBV27 to TRBJ1-5, with unresolved D. Germline V gives CDR1 MNHEY, CDR2 SMNVEV (reference sequence). This CDR3 is built from 14 residues. V was clipped by 4 bases and J by 0 bases, with 7 bases between them. The CDR3 spells CASSSTDSNQPQHF. The CDR3 bases are TGTGCCAGCAGTTCGACGGATAGCAATCAGCCCCAGCATTTT.

This clone came up a few times. The rearrangement uses TRBV2 and TRBJ2-5; D is unresolved. V shed 8 bases and J shed 2 bases, with 12 bases lying between them. This CDR3 comprises 13 residues. Per the germline V gene, CDR1 is SNHLY and CDR2 is FYNNEI. The CDR3 spells CASRTLGQETQYF. For the CDR3, the DNA is TGTGCCAGCCGGACCTTGGGGCAAGAGACCCAGTACTTC.

This chain uses TRBV11-3 with TRBJ1-1; D remains unclear. Germline CDR1 and CDR2: SGHNT and YENEEA. With 2 bases removed from V and 4 bases from J, the gap between germline ends came to 8 bases. CDR3 length equals 13 residues. CDR3 nucleotides: TGTGCCAGCAGCTTAACAGCGAGCACTGAAGCTTTCTTT. Residues: CASSLTASTEAFF.

This clone has a handful of counts. Other DNA sequences in the sample encode the same CDR3. The J gene is TRBJ1-2, the V gene TRBV7-2; perhaps TRBD1 as D (5 bases). Trimming removed 1 base from V and 4 bases from J, with 13 bases in between. The CDR3 covers 15 residues. Germline CDR1 reads SGHTA; CDR2 reads FQGNSA. The CDR3 here is CASSLEAGLRYGYTF. For the CDR3, the DNA is TGTGCCAGCAGCTTAGAGGCGGGGCTCCGCTATGGCTACACCTTC.

The genes are TRBV7-3 and TRBJ1-1, with D hard to call. The CDR3 runs to 13 residues. CDR1 and CDR2 (germline): SGHTA, FQGTGA. V lost 2 bases and J lost 0, with 4 bases in between. CDR3 residues: CASSLSVNTEAFF. CDR3 nucleotide sequence: TGTGCCAGCAGCTTATCGGTGAACACTGAAGCTTTCTTT.

This clone is large in the sample. The chain links TRBV19 to TRBJ1-1; no clear D gene. The CDR3 runs 12 residues. The germline gives CDR1 LNHDA, CDR2 SQIVND (reference sequence). The V end was cut by 6 bases, the J end by 1 base, with 6 bases between. The CDR3 sequence is CASSDSNTEAFF. The CDR3 nucleotides are TGTGCCAGTAGCGACTCGAACACTGAAGCTTTCTTT.

Only a few counts were recorded for this clone. The chain joins TRBV13 to TRBJ2-1; TRBD2 agrees at 9 bases. The trim removed 0 bases at V and 4 bases at J, leaving 1 base unmatched. Germline loops: CDR1 PRHDT, CDR2 FYEKMQ (reference sequence). The CDR3 is made up of 15 amino acids. Here the CDR3 reads CASSLGTSGYNEQFF. The CDR3, as DNA: TGTGCCAGCAGCTTAGGGACTAGCGGATACAATGAGCAGTTCTTC.

The V and J genes are TRBV7-2 and TRBJ1-5; D may be TRBD1 (5 bases). The CDR3 has 17 residues. Trimming cost V 2 bases and J 0 bases, with 14 bases left between them. Germline CDR1 is SGHTA and CDR2 is FQGNSA. Written as DNA, the CDR3 is TGTGCCAGCAGCTTACTCGAAGGGGCGTATAGCAATCAGCCCCAGCATTTT. Its translation is CASSLLEGAYSNQPQHF.

The V and J genes are TRBV7-2 and TRBJ2-7; 11 bases align to TRBD2. Germline lookup yields CDR1 SGHTA and CDR2 FQGNSA. With 7 bases clipped from V and 4 bases from J, the junction kept 6 bases outside the gene matches. This CDR3 comprises 14 residues. CDR3 protein: CASTSGTSGYEQYF. The CDR3 DNA follows: TGTGCCAGCACCTCCGGGACTAGCGGTTACGAGCAGTACTTC.

The chain links TRBV7-6 to TRBJ1-1; unclear D gene. The CDR3 runs to 13 residues. CDR1 is SGHVS, CDR2 FNYEAQ, per germline. V was trimmed by 1 base and J by 1 base, leaving 4 bases between them. The CDR3 DNA reads as TGTGCCAGCAGCTTAGACAGGAACACTGAAGCTTTCTTT. Its protein product is CASSLDRNTEAFF. Using reference TRBV7-6 and TRBJ1-1 for the parts outside the CDR3, the full variable domain is GAGVSQSPRYKVTKRGQDVALRCDPISGHVSLYWYRQALGQGPEFLTYFNYEAQQDKSGLPNDRFSAERPEGSISTLTIQRTEQRDSAMYRCASSLDRNTEAFFGQGTRLTVV.

The rearrangement uses TRBV19 and TRBJ1-5; D is unclear. The CDR3 loop spans 12 amino acids. V was shortened by 7 bases and J by 1 base, with 5 bases between the two germline ends. CDR1 LNHDA and CDR2 SQIVND come from the germline V gene (reference sequence). Here the CDR3 reads CASTVSNQPQHF. The CDR3 DNA follows: TGTGCCAGTACAGTGAGCAATCAGCCCCAGCATTTT. Based on the CDR3 plus reference TRBV19 and TRBJ1-5, the full variable domain is DGGITQSPKYLFRKEGQNVTLSCEQNLNHDAMYWYRQDPGQGLRLIYYSQIVNDFQKGDIAEGYSVSREKKESFPLTVTSAQKNPTAFYLCASTVSNQPQHFGDGTRLSIL.

The rearrangement links TRBV2 to TRBJ2-1; D is unresolved. Germline-derived CDR1 and CDR2 are SNHLY and FYNNEI. Trimming took off 3 bases at V and 5 bases at J, with 8 bases between the two ends. The CDR3 is 13 amino acids. As DNA, the CDR3 is TGTGCCAGCAGTGATGTTGCGAACAATGAGCAGTTCTTC. As protein: CASSDVANNEQFF.

This sequence joins TRBV10-3 and TRBJ1-5; the D gene is possibly TRBD1 (6 bases). The CDR3 contains 13 residues. Germline-derived CDR1 and CDR2 are ENHRY and SYGVKD. V dropped 8 bases and J dropped 6 bases, with 14 bases sitting between them. DNA for the CDR3: TGTGCCATCGGGGGGCAGGGGAGTCAGCCCCAGCATTTT. Translating it yields CAIGGQGSQPQHF.

The chain is built from TRBV7-3 and TRBJ1-4; D is unclear. The CDR3 extends over 16 amino acids. Trimming stripped 0 bases from V and 7 bases from J, with 15 bases between. Per germline, CDR1 SGHTA and CDR2 FQGTGA. The CDR3 nucleotides read TGTGCCAGCAGCTTAACGATGGGCAAAGGCGGTGAAAAACTGTTTTTT. Translated, it gives CASSLTMGKGGEKLFF.